These 7 T cell receptor beta chains were sequenced from one sample in a study of T cell changes during pregnancy in multiple sclerosis. The assay was immunoSEQ multiplex PCR, and TCRdb's table has in-frame clones only and misses some. The table records tens of thousands of clones, 93% of them present only once. The source was peripheral blood, collected in the second trimester of pregnancy. The receptors were sampled from a female donor with multiple sclerosis, enrolled in a pregnancy study.

The gene calls are TRBV13 and TRBJ1-1, with D perhaps matching TRBD1 (5 bases). Germline loops: CDR1 PRHDT, CDR2 FYEKMQ (reference sequence). The CDR3 extends over 13 amino acids. Between the trimmed V and J ends, which lost 5 bases and 11 bases, there was a span of 18 bases. The CDR3, as DNA: TGTGCCAGCAGCCGGCGGGGGACCCAGGACGCTTTCTTT. It specifies CASSRRGTQDAFF.

The rearrangement links TRBV18 to TRBJ2-4; 10 nucleotides line up with TRBD1. J gave up 9 bases and V 2 bases, and 7 bases lay outside the gene matches. The CDR3 consists of 15 residues. Germline values: CDR1 KGHSH, CDR2 LQKENI. CDR3: CASSPEGTGVSIQYF. The CDR3 nucleotides are TGTGCCAGCTCACCAGAGGGGACAGGGGTGAGCATTCAGTACTTC.

This chain uses TRBV7-8 with TRBJ1-5, with D unclear. Trimming left V 1 base short and J 6 bases short, with 7 bases between. The CDR3 runs 13 residues. Looked up from germline, CDR1 is SGHVS and CDR2 is FQNEAQ. The DNA for the CDR3 is TGTGCCAGCAGCTTAGGAGGGATTCAGCCCCAGCATTTT. Residues: CASSLGGIQPQHF. Looking up the rest from reference TRBV7-8 and TRBJ1-5 gives the full variable domain: GAGVSQSPRYKVAKRGQDVALRCDPISGHVSLFWYQQALGQGPEFLTYFQNEAQLDKSGLPSDRFFAERPEGSVSTLKIQRTQQEDSAVYLCASSLGGIQPQHFGDGTRLSIL.

Comments on this clone: Distinct nucleotide sequences in the sample also encode this CDR3. The rearrangement joins TRBV5-1 to TRBJ1-2, with a tentative D call TRBD1 (6 bases). Trimming removed 0 bases at V and 5 bases at J, with 8 bases between. CDR3 size: 13 residues. The germline gives CDR1 SGHRS, CDR2 YFSETQ. The CDR3 loop is CASSLDRDYGYTF. In DNA, the CDR3 is TGCGCCAGCAGCTTGGACAGGGATTATGGCTACACCTTC. Filled out from reference TRBV5-1 and TRBJ1-2, the complete variable domain reads KAGVTQTPRYLIKTRGQQVTLSCSPISGHRSVSWYQQTPGQGLQFLFEYFSETQRNKGNFPGRFSGRQFSNSRSEMNVSTLELGDSALYLCASSLDRDYGYTFGSGTRLTVV.

This chain links TRBV9 with TRBJ2-1, with D maybe TRBD2 (7 bases). In germline, CDR1 is SGDLS, CDR2 YYNGEE. V was shortened by 3 bases and J by 8 bases, with 15 bases between the two germline ends. This CDR3 region has 14 residues. The CDR3 loop reads CASSAGASGHEQFF. Here the CDR3 DNA reads TGTGCCAGCAGCGCGGGGGCTAGCGGACATGAGCAGTTCTTC.

This clone appeared a few times. V gene TRBV7-2 combines with J gene TRBJ1-4, with a tentative D call TRBD1 (6 bases). CDR3 size: 14 residues. The germline CDR1 and CDR2 sequences are SGHTA and FQGNSA. The V and J ends lost 2 bases and 7 bases respectively, with 11 bases between them. The chain's CDR3 is CASSLTGWGEKLFF. Here the CDR3 DNA reads TGTGCCAGCAGCTTAACAGGGTGGGGTGAAAAACTGTTTTTT.

This clone occurred once. The V call is TRBV6-1, the J call TRBJ2-7, with 11 bases aligning to TRBD1. The V gene's germline CDR1 is MNHNS and CDR2 SASEGT. The V segment lost 4 bases and the J segment 3 bases; nucleotides outside the gene matches: 11. The CDR3 runs to 17 residues. CDR3 region: CASSVRLIGTGGYEQYF. The CDR3 nucleotides read TGTGCCAGCAGTGTAAGGTTAATAGGGACAGGGGGCTACGAGCAGTACTTC.